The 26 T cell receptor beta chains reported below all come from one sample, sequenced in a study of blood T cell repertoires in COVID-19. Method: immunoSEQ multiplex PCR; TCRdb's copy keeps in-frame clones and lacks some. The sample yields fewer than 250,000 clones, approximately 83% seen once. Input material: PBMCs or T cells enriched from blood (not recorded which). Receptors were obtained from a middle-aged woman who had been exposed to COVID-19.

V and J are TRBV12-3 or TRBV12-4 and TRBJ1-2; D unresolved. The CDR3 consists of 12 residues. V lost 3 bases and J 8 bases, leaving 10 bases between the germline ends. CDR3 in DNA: TGTGCCAGCAGTTTGAGGGATTGGGGCTACACCTTC. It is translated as CASSLRDWGYTF.

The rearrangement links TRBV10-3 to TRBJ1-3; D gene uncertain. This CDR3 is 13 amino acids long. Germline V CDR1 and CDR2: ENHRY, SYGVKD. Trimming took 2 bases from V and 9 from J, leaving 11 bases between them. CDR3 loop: CAISELTWATIYF. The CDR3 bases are TGTGCCATCAGTGAGCTAACATGGGCCACCATATATTTT.

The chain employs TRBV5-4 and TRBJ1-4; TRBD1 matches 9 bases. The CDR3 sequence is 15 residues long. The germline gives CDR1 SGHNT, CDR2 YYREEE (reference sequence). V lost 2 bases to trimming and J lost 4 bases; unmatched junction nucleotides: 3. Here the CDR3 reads CASSLQGALNEKLFF. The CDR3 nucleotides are TGTGCCAGCAGCTTACAGGGGGCTCTTAATGAAAAACTGTTTTTT.

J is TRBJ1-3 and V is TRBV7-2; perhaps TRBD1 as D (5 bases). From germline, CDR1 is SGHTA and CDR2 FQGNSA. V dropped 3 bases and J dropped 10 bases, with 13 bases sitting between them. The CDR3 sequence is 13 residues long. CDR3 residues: CASSLDNERTIYF. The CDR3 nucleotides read TGTGCCAGCAGCTTGGACAACGAAAGGACCATATATTTT.

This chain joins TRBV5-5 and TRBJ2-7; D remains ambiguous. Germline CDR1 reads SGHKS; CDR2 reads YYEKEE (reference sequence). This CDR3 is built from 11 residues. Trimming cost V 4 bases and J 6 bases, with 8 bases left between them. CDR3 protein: CASSLPSEQYF. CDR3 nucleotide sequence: TGTGCCAGCAGCCTCCCTTCCGAGCAGTACTTC.

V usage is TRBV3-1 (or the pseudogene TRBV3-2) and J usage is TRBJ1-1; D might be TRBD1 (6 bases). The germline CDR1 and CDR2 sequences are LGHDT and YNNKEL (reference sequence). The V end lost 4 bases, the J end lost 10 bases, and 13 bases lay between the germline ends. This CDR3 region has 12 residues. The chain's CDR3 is CASSPRGQGAFF. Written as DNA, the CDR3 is TGTGCCAGCAGCCCCAGGGGCCAAGGAGCTTTCTTT.

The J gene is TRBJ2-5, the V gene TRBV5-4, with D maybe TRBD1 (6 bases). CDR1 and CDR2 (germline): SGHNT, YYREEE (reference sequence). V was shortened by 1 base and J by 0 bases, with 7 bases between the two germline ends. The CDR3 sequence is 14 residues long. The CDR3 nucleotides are TGTGCCAGCAGCTTGAGGGGGAACCAAGAGACCCAGTACTTC. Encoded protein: CASSLRGNQETQYF.

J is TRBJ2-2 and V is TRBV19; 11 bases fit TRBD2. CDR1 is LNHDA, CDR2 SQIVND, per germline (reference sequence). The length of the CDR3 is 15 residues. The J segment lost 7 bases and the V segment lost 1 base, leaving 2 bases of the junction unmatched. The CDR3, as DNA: TGTGCCAGTAGTATAGTCACTAGCGGGGGCGGGGAGCTGTTTTTT. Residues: CASSIVTSGGGELFF.

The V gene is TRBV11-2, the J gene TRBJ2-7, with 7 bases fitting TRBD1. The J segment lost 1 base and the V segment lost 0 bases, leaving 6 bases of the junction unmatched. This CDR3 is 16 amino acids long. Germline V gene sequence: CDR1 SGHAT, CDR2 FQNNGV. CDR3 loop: CASSLEGTVPSYEQYF. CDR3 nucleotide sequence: TGTGCCAGCAGCTTAGAAGGGACAGTCCCTTCCTACGAGCAGTACTTC.

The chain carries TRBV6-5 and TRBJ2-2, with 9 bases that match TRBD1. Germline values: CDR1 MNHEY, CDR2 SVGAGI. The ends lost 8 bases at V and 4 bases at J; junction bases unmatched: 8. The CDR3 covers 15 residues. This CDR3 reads CASGRRQGGTGELFF. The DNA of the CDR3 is TGTGCCAGCGGACGGCGACAGGGGGGCACCGGGGAGCTGTTTTTT.

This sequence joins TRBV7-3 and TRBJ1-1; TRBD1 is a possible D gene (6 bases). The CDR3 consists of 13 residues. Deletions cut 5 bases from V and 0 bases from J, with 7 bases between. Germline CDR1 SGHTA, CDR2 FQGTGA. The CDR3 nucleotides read TGTGCCAGCAGCCGGACAGTGAACACTGAAGCTTTCTTT. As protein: CASSRTVNTEAFF.

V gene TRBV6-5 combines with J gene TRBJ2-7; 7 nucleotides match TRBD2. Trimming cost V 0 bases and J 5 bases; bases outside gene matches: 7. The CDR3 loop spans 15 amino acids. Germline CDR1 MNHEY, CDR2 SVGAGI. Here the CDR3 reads CASSYSGGGFNEQYF. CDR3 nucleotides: TGTGCCAGCAGTTACTCCGGGGGAGGGTTCAACGAGCAGTACTTC.

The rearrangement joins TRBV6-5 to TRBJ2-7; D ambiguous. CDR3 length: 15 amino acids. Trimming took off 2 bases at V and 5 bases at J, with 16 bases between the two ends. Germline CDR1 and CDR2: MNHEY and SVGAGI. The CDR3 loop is CASSYAARVMDEQYF. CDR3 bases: TGTGCCAGCAGTTACGCAGCTCGGGTAATGGACGAGCAGTACTTC.

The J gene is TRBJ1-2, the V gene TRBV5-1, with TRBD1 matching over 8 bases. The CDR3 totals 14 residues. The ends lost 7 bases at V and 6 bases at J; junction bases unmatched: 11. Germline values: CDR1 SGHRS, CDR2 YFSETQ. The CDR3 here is CASGTVQGANGYTF. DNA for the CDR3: TGCGCCAGCGGAACAGTCCAGGGGGCGAATGGCTACACCTTC. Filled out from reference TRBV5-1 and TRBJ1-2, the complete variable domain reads KAGVTQTPRYLIKTRGQQVTLSCSPISGHRSVSWYQQTPGQGLQFLFEYFSETQRNKGNFPGRFSGRQFSNSRSEMNVSTLELGDSALYLCASGTVQGANGYTFGSGTRLTVV.

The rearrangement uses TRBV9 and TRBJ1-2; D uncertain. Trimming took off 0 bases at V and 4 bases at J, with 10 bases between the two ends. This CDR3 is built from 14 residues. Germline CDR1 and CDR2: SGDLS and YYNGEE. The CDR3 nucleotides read TGTGCCAGCAGCGTAGGTCTCAGTCCCTATGGCTACACCTTC. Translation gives CASSVGLSPYGYTF.

The CDR3 DNA reads as TGTGCCAGCAACCCCCTGGGGGGGGCTCAGCCCCAGCATTTT. Translating it yields CASNPLGGAQPQHF. V is TRBV6-5 and J is TRBJ1-5, with D possibly being TRBD1 (6 bases). In germline, CDR1 is MNHEY, CDR2 SVGAGI. CDR3 length: 14 amino acids. The V end was cut by 7 bases, the J end by 6 bases, with 16 bases between.

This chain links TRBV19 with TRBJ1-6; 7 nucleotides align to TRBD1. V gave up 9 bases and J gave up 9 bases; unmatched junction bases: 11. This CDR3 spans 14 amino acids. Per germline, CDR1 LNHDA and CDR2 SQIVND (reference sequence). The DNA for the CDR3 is TGTGCCAGCCGAACGGAGACAGGGTTTTCACCCCTCCACTTT. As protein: CASRTETGFSPLHF.

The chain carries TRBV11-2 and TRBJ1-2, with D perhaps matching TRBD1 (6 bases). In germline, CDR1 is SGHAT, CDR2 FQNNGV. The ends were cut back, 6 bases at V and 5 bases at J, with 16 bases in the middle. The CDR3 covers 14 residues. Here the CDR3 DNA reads TGTGCCAGCAGATCAGAACAGGGTCGTTATGGCTACACCTTC. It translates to CASRSEQGRYGYTF.

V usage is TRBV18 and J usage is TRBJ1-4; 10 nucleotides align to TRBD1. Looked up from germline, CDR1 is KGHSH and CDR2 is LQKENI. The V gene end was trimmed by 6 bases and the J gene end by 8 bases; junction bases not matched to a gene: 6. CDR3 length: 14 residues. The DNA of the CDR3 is TGTGCCAGCTCGTTGACAGGGGGCCAAGAAAAACTGTTTTTT. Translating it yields CASSLTGGQEKLFF.

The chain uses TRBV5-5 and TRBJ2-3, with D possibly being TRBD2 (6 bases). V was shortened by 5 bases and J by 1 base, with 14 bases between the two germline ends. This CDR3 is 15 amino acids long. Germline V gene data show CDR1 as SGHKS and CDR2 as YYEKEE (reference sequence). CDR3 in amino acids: CASSRTTPRTDTQYF. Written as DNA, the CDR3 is TGTGCCAGCAGTCGGACTACCCCCCGCACAGATACGCAGTATTTT.

The CDR3 reads CASSSLTGHGDSPLHF. The CDR3, as DNA: TGTGCCAGCAGCTCCTTGACCGGTCATGGAGATTCACCCCTCCACTTT. The gene calls are TRBV12-1 and TRBJ1-6. TRBV12-1 is annotated as a pseudogene. The CDR3 runs 16 residues.

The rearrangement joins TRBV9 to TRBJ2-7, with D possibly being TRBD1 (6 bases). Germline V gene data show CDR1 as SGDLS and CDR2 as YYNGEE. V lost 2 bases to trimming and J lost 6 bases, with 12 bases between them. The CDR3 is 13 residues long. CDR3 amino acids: CASSVGAWSEQYF. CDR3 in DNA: TGTGCCAGCAGCGTGGGGGCGTGGAGCGAGCAGTACTTC.

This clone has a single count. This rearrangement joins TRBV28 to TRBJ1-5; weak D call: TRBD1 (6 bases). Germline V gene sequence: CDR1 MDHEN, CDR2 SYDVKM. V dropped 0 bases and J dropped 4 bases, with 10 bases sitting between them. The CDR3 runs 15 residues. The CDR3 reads CASSLWDRPNQPQHF. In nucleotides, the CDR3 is TGTGCCAGCAGTTTATGGGACAGACCTAATCAGCCCCAGCATTTT.

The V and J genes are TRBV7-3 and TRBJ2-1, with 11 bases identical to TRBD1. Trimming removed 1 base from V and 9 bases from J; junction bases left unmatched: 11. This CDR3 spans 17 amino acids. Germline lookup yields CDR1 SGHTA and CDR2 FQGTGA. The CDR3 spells CASSLSGTGGLIGEQFF. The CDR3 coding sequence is TGTGCCAGCAGCTTAAGTGGGACAGGGGGACTTATCGGTGAGCAGTTCTTC.

The CDR3, as DNA: TGTGCCAGCAGTTCGGGACAGCCTGGGGCCTACGAGCAGTACTTC. Protein: CASSSGQPGAYEQYF. The chain recombines TRBV27 with TRBJ2-7; 7 nucleotides line up with TRBD1. Germline V gene sequence: CDR1 MNHEY, CDR2 SMNVEV (reference sequence). The V and J ends lost 4 bases and 2 bases, in that order; junction bases with no gene match: 8. This CDR3 is built from 15 residues.

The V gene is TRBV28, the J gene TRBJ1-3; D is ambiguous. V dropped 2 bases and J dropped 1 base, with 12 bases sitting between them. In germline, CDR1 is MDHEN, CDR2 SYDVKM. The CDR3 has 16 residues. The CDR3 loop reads CASSLDTAESGNTIYF. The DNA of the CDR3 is TGTGCCAGCAGTTTAGACACGGCAGAATCTGGAAACACCATATATTTT. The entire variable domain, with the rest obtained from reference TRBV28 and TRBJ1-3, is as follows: DVKVTQSSRYLVKRTGEKVFLECVQDMDHENMFWYRQDPGLGLRLIYFSYDVKMKEKGDIPEGYSVSREKKERFSLILESASTNQTSMYLCASSLDTAESGNTIYFGEGSWLTVV.